This T cell receptor (beta chain) was captured in a study of monozygotic twins with inflammatory bowel disease. A note on this clonotype: The antigen remains undetermined.

In germline, CDR1 is SGHTA, CDR2 FQGNSA. The length of the CDR3 is 12 residues. Whole-study findings and limits: In the analysis, different T cell subtypes could not be told apart. It was in IBD patients that TCRbeta diversity (inverse Simpson) was lower than in healthy co-twins. Twins with IBD had fewer clonotypes in common with others than healthy twins, particularly during disease activity.

A total RNA quantity of around 3,700 ng went into each TCR library. TCRdb re-called the 5' RACE reads; every CDR3 protein appears as one record, without DNA. This table lists some 150,000 distinct CDR3 sequences. The specimen sequenced was blood. The chain joins TRBV7-2 to TRBJ2-3; lacking DNA, the TRBD2 call made by TCRdb goes unchecked. This TCR derives from a human donor with ulcerative colitis or Crohn's disease, or a healthy co-twin of an affected twin (not recorded which). The CDR3 here is CASGRETDTQYF. Full variable domain (remainder filled in from reference TRBV7-2 and TRBJ2-3): GAGVSQSPSNKVTEKGKDVELRCDPISGHTALYWYRQSLGQGLEFLIYFQGNSAPDKSGLPSDRFSAERTGGSVSTLTIQRTQQEDSAVYLCASGRETDTQYFGPGTRLTVL.